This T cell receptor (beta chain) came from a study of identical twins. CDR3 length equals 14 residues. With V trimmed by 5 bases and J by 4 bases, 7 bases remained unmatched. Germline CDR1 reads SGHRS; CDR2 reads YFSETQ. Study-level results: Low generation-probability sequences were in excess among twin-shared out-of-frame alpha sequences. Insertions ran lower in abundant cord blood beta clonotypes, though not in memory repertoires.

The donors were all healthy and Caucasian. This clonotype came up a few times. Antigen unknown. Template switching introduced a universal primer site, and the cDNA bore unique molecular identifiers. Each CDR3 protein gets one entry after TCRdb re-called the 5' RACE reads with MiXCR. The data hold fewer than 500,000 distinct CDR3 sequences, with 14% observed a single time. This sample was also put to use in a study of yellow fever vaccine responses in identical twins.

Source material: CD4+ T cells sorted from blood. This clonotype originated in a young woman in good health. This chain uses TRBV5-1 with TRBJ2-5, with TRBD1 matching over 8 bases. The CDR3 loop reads CASRQGASGETQYF. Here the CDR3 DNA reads TGCGCCAGCAGGCAGGGGGCTTCAGGAGAGACCCAGTACTTC. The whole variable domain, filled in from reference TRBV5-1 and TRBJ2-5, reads KAGVTQTPRYLIKTRGQQVTLSCSPISGHRSVSWYQQTPGQGLQFLFEYFSETQRNKGNFPGRFSGRQFSNSRSEMNVSTLELGDSALYLCASRQGASGETQYFGPGTRLLVL.